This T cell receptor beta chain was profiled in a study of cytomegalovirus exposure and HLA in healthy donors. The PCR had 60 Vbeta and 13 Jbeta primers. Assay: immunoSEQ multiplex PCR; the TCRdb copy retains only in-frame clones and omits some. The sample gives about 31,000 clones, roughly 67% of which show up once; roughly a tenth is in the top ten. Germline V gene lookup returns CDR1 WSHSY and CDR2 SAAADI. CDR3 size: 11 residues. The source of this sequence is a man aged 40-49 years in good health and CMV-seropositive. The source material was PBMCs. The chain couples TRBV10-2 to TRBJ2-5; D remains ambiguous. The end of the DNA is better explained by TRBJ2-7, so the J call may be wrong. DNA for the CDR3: TGCGCCAGCAGAAACTCCTACGAGCAGTACTTC. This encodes CASRNSYEQYF.